The 32 T cell receptor beta chains in this list originate from one sample, sequenced in a study of type 1 and type 2 diabetes patients. PCR was run on genomic DNA. Multiplex PCR with 30 forward and 13 reverse primers amplified the TCR beta CDR3. MiXCR was run by TCRdb on the multiplex PCR reads, yielding one entry per CDR3 protein. The sample contains 250,000 or so distinct CDR3 sequences, more than 40% of which appear only once. The specimen sequenced was peripheral blood mononuclear cells (PBMCs). The origin of the receptors is a man aged 18 to 35 with type 2 diabetes.

The V gene is TRBV10-2, the J gene TRBJ2-2; unclear D gene. Germline V gene data show CDR1 as WSHSY and CDR2 as SAAADI. The V end lost 5 bases, the J end lost 3 bases, and 10 bases lay between the germline ends. The CDR3 consists of 14 residues. This CDR3 reads CASSPRVYTGELFF. CDR3 nucleotides: TGCGCCAGCAGTCCCCGGGTCTACACCGGGGAGCTGTTTTTT.

This chain uses TRBV7-9 with TRBJ2-7; D is possibly TRBD1 (6 bases). The CDR3 has 14 amino acids. CDR1 and CDR2 (germline): SEHNR, FQNEAQ (reference sequence). Trimming took off 5 bases at V and 2 bases at J, with 13 bases between the two ends. In nucleotides, the CDR3 is TGTGCCAGCAGCGTTCGGGACAAACCCTACGAGCAGTACTTC. This translates into CASSVRDKPYEQYF.

There are many counts of this clonotype. The chain employs TRBV7-8 and TRBJ1-1; a possible D gene is TRBD1 (5 bases). Germline CDR1 SGHVS, CDR2 FQNEAQ. The CDR3 is 14 amino acids. Trimming took off 4 bases at V and 2 bases at J, with 11 bases between the two ends. The CDR3 spells CASSSGTSNTEAFF. CDR3 DNA: TGTGCCAGCAGCTCGGGGACCAGCAACACTGAAGCTTTCTTT. The entire variable domain, with the rest obtained from reference TRBV7-8 and TRBJ1-1, is as follows: GAGVSQSPRYKVAKRGQDVALRCDPISGHVSLFWYQQALGQGPEFLTYFQNEAQLDKSGLPSDRFFAERPEGSVSTLKIQRTQQEDSAVYLCASSSGTSNTEAFFGQGTRLTVV.

This clonotype showed up just a few times. The chain links TRBV28 to TRBJ2-7; D remains unclear. The CDR3 loop spans 12 amino acids. Germline loops: CDR1 MDHEN, CDR2 SYDVKM. Trimming removed 3 bases from V and 3 bases from J, with 6 bases in between. The CDR3 DNA reads as TGTGCCAGCAGTTTCGGCTTCTACGAGCAGTACTTC. The encoded protein is CASSFGFYEQYF.

The V call is TRBV11-2, the J call TRBJ2-4; a weak D match, TRBD2 (6 bases). The J call may be mistaken, given a closer DNA end match to TRBJ2-7. This CDR3 spans 17 amino acids. The germline V gene encodes CDR1 SGHAT and CDR2 FQNNGV. The CDR3 loop reads CASSLVPLRDSAYEQYF. Here the CDR3 DNA reads TGTGCCAGCAGCTTAGTCCCCCTCCGGGACTCAGCCTACGAGCAGTACTTC.

V usage is TRBV20-1 and J usage is TRBJ2-7; 7 bases are a match to TRBD1. V trimming: 4 bases; J trimming: 4 bases; junction bases outside the gene matches: 13. Germline assignment: CDR1 DFQATT and CDR2 SNEGSKA (reference sequence). This CDR3 is 15 amino acids long. The CDR3 nucleotides read TGCAGTGCTATCCACATTGGACAGGTGAAATACGAGCAGTACTTC. Translated, it gives CSAIHIGQVKYEQYF.

V is TRBV4-1 and J is TRBJ2-1; D is possibly TRBD1 or TRBD2 (5 bases each). There are 12 residues in the CDR3. Germline loops: CDR1 MGHRA, CDR2 YSYEKL. Trimming shortened V by 6 bases and J by 7 bases, and 10 bases separated the two germline ends. CDR3 sequence reads: CASSHEGNEQFF. The DNA of the CDR3 is TGCGCCAGCAGTCATGAGGGGAATGAGCAGTTCTTC.

The chain joins TRBV2 to TRBJ1-2; 7 bases map to TRBD1. J lost 8 bases, V lost 6 bases, and 12 bases had no gene match. CDR1 is SNHLY and CDR2 is FYNNEI in the germline V gene. The CDR3 totals 14 residues. CDR3 nucleotide sequence: TGTGCCAGCAGAGCGGACAGGAGGGTAGACGGCTACACCTTC. Translated, it gives CASRADRRVDGYTF. Full variable domain (rest looked up from reference TRBV2 and TRBJ1-2): EPEVTQTPSHQVTQMGQEVILRCVPISNHLYFYWYRQILGQKVEFLVSFYNNEISEKSEIFDDQFSVERPDGSNFTLKIRSTKLEDSAMYFCASRADRRVDGYTFGSGTRLTVV.

This clonotype was detected a few times. The CDR3 DNA is TGTGCCAGTAGGGAGGCTTGGACTAGCGGGGAGCCGGGCACCGGGGAGCTGTTTTTT. Translated, it gives CASREAWTSGEPGTGELFF. This rearrangement joins TRBV19 to TRBJ2-2; 12 nucleotides agree with TRBD2. CDR3 length: 19 amino acids. The germline V gene has CDR1 LNHDA and CDR2 SQIVND (reference sequence). V lost 6 bases, J lost 4 bases, and 15 bases stayed unmatched. Complete variable domain (other parts from reference TRBV19 and TRBJ2-2): DGGITQSPKYLFRKEGQNVTLSCEQNLNHDAMYWYRQDPGQGLRLIYYSQIVNDFQKGDIAEGYSVSREKKESFPLTVTSAQKNPTAFYLCASREAWTSGEPGTGELFFGEGSRLTVL.

This clonotype turned up a few times. The V and J genes are TRBV7-2 and TRBJ2-2; D is ambiguous. The CDR3 runs to 14 residues. Trimming took off 1 base at V and 1 base at J, with 4 bases between the two ends. CDR1 is SGHTA and CDR2 is FQGNSA in the germline V gene. The CDR3 loop is CASSLDRNTGELFF. Here the CDR3 DNA reads TGTGCCAGCAGCTTAGACCGGAACACCGGGGAGCTGTTTTTT.

This clonotype was observed a handful of times. This rearrangement joins TRBV27 to TRBJ1-1; no firm D call. V lost 6 bases to trimming and J lost 6 bases, with 17 bases between them. Germline CDR1 and CDR2: MNHEY and SMNVEV (reference sequence). The CDR3 extends over 14 amino acids. The CDR3 is CASRPTDPYPEAFF. CDR3 in DNA: TGTGCCAGCAGACCGACGGACCCATATCCTGAAGCTTTCTTT.

This clonotype was recorded many times. V is TRBV10-1 and J is TRBJ2-1; TRBD2 might be the D (6 bases). This CDR3 is 13 amino acids long. CDR1 is WNHNN and CDR2 is SYGVQD in the germline V gene (reference sequence). V lost 6 bases and J 8 bases, leaving 14 bases between the germline ends. CDR3 loop: CASSRTIGHEQFF. CDR3 coding DNA: TGCGCCAGCAGCCGGACTATTGGCCATGAGCAGTTCTTC.

This clonotype was seen a few times. The rearrangement joins TRBV12-3 or TRBV12-4 to TRBJ2-5; D is undetermined. The CDR3 has 13 residues. Trimming left V 5 bases short and J 1 base short, with 8 bases between. The CDR3 bases are TGTGCCAGCAGTCCGAGACCCCAAGAGACCCAGTACTTC. This codes for CASSPRPQETQYF.

With regard to this clonotype: The junction departs from germline at one end; a sequencing error may be responsible. The CDR3 region is CASSFGPGLAGDKQYF. The CDR3 DNA sequence: TGTGCCAGCAGCTTCGGTCCGGGACTAGCGGGAGATAAGCAGTATTTT. This chain links TRBV11-2 with TRBJ2-3, with 14 bases matching TRBD2. CDR3 length: 16 amino acids. CDR1 and CDR2 (germline): SGHAT, FQNNGV.

This clonotype was counted a few times. The chain uses TRBV2 and TRBJ1-6; no clear D gene. The CDR3 extends over 16 amino acids. Per the germline V gene, CDR1 is SNHLY and CDR2 is FYNNEI. Deletions cut 4 bases from V and 3 bases from J, with 13 bases between. The CDR3 reads CASSGEAGNYNSPLHF. CDR3 DNA sequence: TGTGCCAGCAGTGGGGAAGCAGGCAACTATAATTCACCCCTCCACTTT.

This clonotype has more than one count but fewer than ten. This chain joins TRBV2 and TRBJ2-7, with 8 positions matching TRBD2. Germline CDR1 is SNHLY and CDR2 is FYNNEI. V lost 6 bases, J lost 2 bases, and 9 bases stayed unmatched. The CDR3 runs 15 residues. For the CDR3, the DNA is TGTGCCAGCAGCATCAGCGGGAGAGCTACCTACGAGCAGTACTTC. Translating it yields CASSISGRATYEQYF.

This clonotype showed up just a few times. The chain employs TRBV7-9 and TRBJ2-2; 7 bases line up with TRBD1. V lost 1 base to trimming and J lost 4 bases; unmatched junction nucleotides: 9. The germline gives CDR1 SEHNR, CDR2 FQNEAQ (reference sequence). This CDR3 has 17 amino acids. The CDR3 nucleotides are TGTGCCAGCAGCTTAGTCGGACAGGTAGTTGGCACCGGGGAGCTGTTTTTT. It specifies CASSLVGQVVGTGELFF.

The sample holds a few counts of this clonotype. This chain joins TRBV14 and TRBJ2-2; no firm D call. V gave up 1 base and J gave up 3 bases, with 3 bases separating them. The CDR3 has 13 amino acids. The germline CDR1 and CDR2 sequences are SGHDN and FVKESK. CDR3 DNA sequence: TGTGCCAGCAGCCAAGCCCACACCGGGGAGCTGTTTTTT. Protein sequence: CASSQAHTGELFF.

To note about this clonotype: It may be a read error: a sequence one base away is much more abundant. This CDR3 is CAISEGENSSLHF. The CDR3 nucleotides read TGTGCCATCAGTGAGGGAGAAAATTCATCCCTCCACTTT. V gene TRBV10-3 combines with J gene TRBJ1-6; D uncertain. There are 13 residues in the CDR3. Germline loops: CDR1 ENHRY, CDR2 SYGVKD.

This clonotype was observed a handful of times. The rearrangement joins TRBV19 to TRBJ2-7, with 12 bases fitting TRBD2. The J segment lost 4 bases and the V segment lost 7 bases, leaving 5 bases of the junction unmatched. Germline V lookup: CDR1 LNHDA, CDR2 SQIVND (reference sequence). The CDR3 has 14 residues. CDR3 residues: CASTPGTSGYEQYF. The CDR3 DNA reads TGTGCCAGTACCCCCGGGACTAGCGGGTACGAGCAGTACTTC.

The J gene is TRBJ1-2, the V gene TRBV7-6; 7 positions match TRBD1. This CDR3 is 14 amino acids long. Looked up from germline, CDR1 is SGHVS and CDR2 is FNYEAQ. V shed 2 bases, J shed 5 bases, and the junction held 5 bases outside the gene matches. Here the CDR3 reads CASSLSAGQYGYTF. CDR3 bases: TGTGCCAGCAGCTTAAGCGCGGGACAGTATGGCTACACCTTC.

Ten or more counts support this clonotype. V usage is TRBV7-3 and J usage is TRBJ2-2; D is uncertain. Germline lookup yields CDR1 SGHTA and CDR2 FQGTGA. The CDR3 extends over 12 amino acids. V lost 3 bases and J lost 4, with 3 bases in between. CDR3 in DNA: TGTGCCAGCAGCTTCGGCACCGGGGAGCTGTTTTTT. Residues: CASSFGTGELFF.

The J gene is TRBJ1-3, the V gene TRBV12-3 or TRBV12-4; D is unresolved. CDR3 length: 15 amino acids. Trimming pared 2 bases from V and 4 bases from J, leaving 12 bases between. CDR3 protein: CASSLFGPAGNTIYF. The CDR3 DNA is TGTGCCAGCAGTTTATTCGGACCCGCGGGAAACACCATATATTTT.

The table lists this clonotype with a few counts. The chain uses TRBV6-5 and TRBJ2-3; D unclear. The CDR3 contains 15 residues. Trimming pared 8 bases from V and 2 bases from J, leaving 17 bases between. Germline CDR1 reads MNHEY; CDR2 reads SVGAGI. CDR3 sequence: CASFPRIFNTDTQYF. CDR3 sequence (DNA): TGTGCCAGCTTCCCTAGGATTTTTAACACAGATACGCAGTATTTT.

This clonotype was counted at least ten times. The chain employs TRBV2 and TRBJ2-7; D ambiguous. The germline V gene has CDR1 SNHLY and CDR2 FYNNEI. Trimming pared 7 bases from V and 2 bases from J, leaving 12 bases between. This CDR3 has 13 residues. Written as DNA, the CDR3 is TGTGCCAGCAAGTGGCAGCAAACCTACGAGCAGTACTTC. Amino acids: CASKWQQTYEQYF.

V is TRBV9 and J is TRBJ1-2; D is uncertain. This CDR3 comprises 15 residues. The germline V gene has CDR1 SGDLS and CDR2 YYNGEE. V was shortened by 2 bases and J by 0 bases, with 11 bases between the two germline ends. CDR3 amino acids: CASSVAPSANYGYTF. CDR3 DNA: TGTGCCAGCAGCGTTGCCCCGTCAGCTAACTATGGCTACACCTTC.

As regards this clonotype: It is likely a read error, because the conserved phenylalanine at the end of the CDR3 is missing. The rearrangement uses TRBV9 and TRBJ2-1; possibly TRBD1 for D (5 bases). Germline V gives CDR1 SGDLS, CDR2 YYNGEE. Trimming stripped 3 bases from V and 6 bases from J, with 10 bases between. This CDR3 spans 13 amino acids. CDR3 nucleotides: TGTGCCAGCAGCGAGGGGCTTGGCAATGAGCAGTTCTCC. Encoded protein: CASSEGLGNEQFS.

This sequence joins TRBV28 and TRBJ2-2; tentative D call: TRBD2 (5 bases). Germline values: CDR1 MDHEN, CDR2 SYDVKM. Trimming pared 3 bases from V and 1 base from J, leaving 9 bases between. The CDR3 extends over 15 amino acids. In nucleotides, the CDR3 is TGTGCCAGCAGTTTCGCTAGCCTGAACACCGGGGAGCTGTTTTTT. It encodes CASSFASLNTGELFF.

This clonotype was seen repeatedly, ten times or more. The chain uses TRBV10-1 and TRBJ1-1; no clear D. V lost 6 bases, J lost 6 bases, and 17 bases lay in between. This CDR3 has 14 residues. The germline gives CDR1 WNHNN, CDR2 SYGVQD (reference sequence). Written as DNA, the CDR3 is TGCGCCAGCAGGGGAGGTGACCCACTCTCTGAAGCTTTCTTT. The encoded protein is CASRGGDPLSEAFF.

About this clonotype itself: The junction departs from the called germline gene at one end, perhaps through a read error. The chain links TRBV2 to TRBJ2-1; 7 nucleotides line up with TRBD1. The CDR3 contains 14 residues. Germline V gene sequence: CDR1 SNHLY, CDR2 FYNNEI. The CDR3 DNA sequence: TGTGCCAGCAGATTGACAGGGATCTACAATAAGCAGTTCTTC. Translation gives CASRLTGIYNKQFF.

This chain joins TRBV7-9 and TRBJ2-1; D is unclear. Trimming took 1 base from V and 5 from J, leaving 12 bases between them. This CDR3 is 15 amino acids long. Germline assignment: CDR1 SEHNR and CDR2 FQNEAQ (reference sequence). The CDR3 DNA follows: TGTGCCAGCAGCTTAGAGGTTTCCCTAAACAATGAGCAGTTCTTC. Protein product: CASSLEVSLNNEQFF. The full variable domain, completed using reference TRBV7-9 and TRBJ2-1, is DTGVSQNPRHKITKRGQNVTFRCDPISEHNRLYWYRQTLGQGPEFLTYFQNEAQLEKSRLLSDRFSAERPKGSFSTLEIQRTEQGDSAMYLCASSLEVSLNNEQFFGPGTRLTVL.

This clonotype was seen at least ten times. J is TRBJ2-7 and V is TRBV25-1, with D maybe TRBD1 (6 bases). The V end lost 3 bases, the J end lost 6 bases, and 21 bases lay between the germline ends. In germline, CDR1 is MGHDK, CDR2 SYGVNS. There are 16 residues in the CDR3. The CDR3 loop is CASSDVLEGGLLEQYF. In DNA, the CDR3 is TGTGCCAGCAGTGACGTACTGGAAGGGGGATTGCTCGAGCAGTACTTC.